This TCR beta chain was retrieved from a study of a mutant IDH1 vaccine in newly diagnosed glioma. Remarks on this clone: Its specificity is unknown.

The data were produced by immunoSEQ multiplex PCR, yet TCRdb's version contains in-frame clones alone and is incomplete. The profile shows 68,000 or so clones, 79% of them singletons. Germline lookup yields CDR1 SGHRS and CDR2 YFSETQ. The CDR3 runs to 13 residues. The V end was cut by 2 bases, the J end by 2 bases, with 6 bases between. Sample time point: baseline, week 1 (first vaccination visit). Treatment in this sample: pre-vaccination baseline after standard-of-care therapy. Every donor had a new WHO grade 3 or 4 astrocytoma that was IDH1-mutant, with loss of nuclear ATRX. Study-level findings and limits: Pseudoprogression appeared independent of alterations in top peripheral clonotypes.

The V call is TRBV5-1, the J call TRBJ2-3; the D is unclear. The sequences come from PBMCs, collected from a glioma patient treated with radiotherapy, temozolomide or both. The TCR originated in a man between 45 and 60 years old with glioma. In nucleotides, the CDR3 is TGCGCCAGCAGCTTTGGTTTCACAGATACGCAGTATTTT. This sequence encodes CASSFGFTDTQYF.